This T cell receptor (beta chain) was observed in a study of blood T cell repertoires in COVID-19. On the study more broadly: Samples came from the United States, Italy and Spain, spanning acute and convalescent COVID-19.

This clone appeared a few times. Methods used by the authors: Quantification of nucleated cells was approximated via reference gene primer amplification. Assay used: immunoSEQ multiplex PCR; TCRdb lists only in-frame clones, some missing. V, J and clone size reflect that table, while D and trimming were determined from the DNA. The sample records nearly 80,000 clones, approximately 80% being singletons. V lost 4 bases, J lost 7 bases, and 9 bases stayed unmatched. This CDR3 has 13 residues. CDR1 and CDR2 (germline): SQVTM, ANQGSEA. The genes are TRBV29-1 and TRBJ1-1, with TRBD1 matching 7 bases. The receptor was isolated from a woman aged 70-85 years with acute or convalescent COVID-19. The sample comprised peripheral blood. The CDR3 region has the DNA TGCAGCGTTGGACCCCAGGGGGTCGGTGAAGCTTTCTTT. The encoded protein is CSVGPQGVGEAFF.